This T cell receptor beta chain was found in a study of blood T cells in healthy people across ages. Study-level findings and limits: Long-lived and aged donors differed, with more naive CD4+ cells and higher diversity in the long-lived.

Through a sample-barcoded 5' primer and a J-beta primer mix, a second PCR was run for roughly 6 to 11 cycles. TCRdb independently ran MiXCR on the 5' RACE reads; one entry per CDR3 protein. The sample carries fewer than 2,000,000 distinct CDR3 sequences, about 31% recorded once. For this clonotype: The antigen is not known. The junction departs from germline at one end; a sequencing error may be responsible.

The TCR comes from a woman aged 30 to 39 in good health. Sequencing was done on a sample of blood.

CDR3 sequence (DNA): TGTGCCCGCAGCGTTGGAACGGCGGGGGGCACAGATACGCAGTATTTT. As protein: CARSVGTAGGTDTQYF. V usage is TRBV9 and J usage is TRBJ2-3; 7 nucleotides line up with TRBD2. CDR3 length: 16 residues. The germline CDR1 and CDR2 sequences are SGDLS and YYNGEE.